The 12 T cell receptor beta chains below all came from one sample that was sequenced in a study of blood T cell repertoires in COVID-19. Libraries were prepared by immunoSEQ multiplex PCR; TCRdb keeps only in-frame clonotypes and omits some of them. The table has about 130,000 clones, about 89% seen once; the top ten hold around 10%. Sample: peripheral blood. The receptors were sampled from a woman between 70 and 85 years old with COVID-19, enrolled during active disease.

This chain connects TRBV19 to TRBJ1-2; the D is unclear. The CDR3 runs to 13 residues. V was shortened by 7 bases and J by 3 bases, with 12 bases between the two germline ends. Germline V gene lookup returns CDR1 LNHDA and CDR2 SQIVND (reference sequence). The CDR3 loop is CASKERLDYGYTF. In nucleotides, the CDR3 is TGTGCCAGTAAAGAGAGGTTGGACTATGGCTACACCTTC.

This chain links TRBV28 with TRBJ1-1; no clear D gene. V was cut by 4 bases and J by 7 bases, with 10 bases left in between. Germline V gene sequence: CDR1 MDHEN, CDR2 SYDVKM. The CDR3 contains 12 residues. CDR3 sequence: CASSYNRNEAFF. CDR3 bases: TGTGCCAGCAGTTACAACAGAAATGAAGCTTTCTTT.

The chain joins TRBV25-1 to TRBJ2-5; 9 bases fit TRBD2. V lost 1 base to trimming and J lost 5 bases; unmatched junction nucleotides: 8. Germline V gives CDR1 MGHDK, CDR2 SYGVNS. The CDR3 has 16 amino acids. CDR3 DNA: TGTGCCAGCAGTGAATCTGGCGGGGGGGCTCGGGAGACCCAGTACTTC. This codes for CASSESGGGARETQYF.

The chain recombines TRBV28 with TRBJ2-5; 10 nucleotides match TRBD2. With V trimmed by 1 base and J by 0 bases, 2 bases remained unmatched. The CDR3 totals 16 residues. The germline CDR1 and CDR2 sequences are MDHEN and SYDVKM. CDR3 residues: CASSLLTSGYQETQYF. DNA of the CDR3: TGTGCCAGCAGTTTATTGACTAGCGGGTACCAAGAGACCCAGTACTTC.

The rearrangement uses TRBV2 and TRBJ1-1, with D possibly matching TRBD1 (5 bases). Germline CDR1 is SNHLY and CDR2 is FYNNEI. The germline V and J ends were trimmed by 6 bases and 0 bases, with 17 bases remaining between them. The CDR3 is 16 amino acids. For the CDR3, the DNA is TGTGCCAGCAGCGTTAAACCGGGACTTATGAACACTGAAGCTTTCTTT. Its translation is CASSVKPGLMNTEAFF.

The chain combines TRBV3-1 (or the pseudogene TRBV3-2) with TRBJ2-7; 8 bases map to TRBD1. CDR3 size: 15 residues. The germline V gene has CDR1 LGHDT and CDR2 YNNKEL (reference sequence). Unmatched junction bases numbered 7, after V lost 4 bases and J lost 2 bases. CDR3 nucleotides: TGTGCCAGCAGCCGTTTCGGGACAGGAACCTACGAGCAGTACTTC. Translated: CASSRFGTGTYEQYF.

The chain uses TRBV7-9 and TRBJ2-1; no definite D call. CDR1 and CDR2 (germline): SEHNR, FQNEAQ (reference sequence). Trimming cost V 2 bases and J 12 bases, with 11 bases left between them. This CDR3 has 12 amino acids. The CDR3 coding sequence is TGTGCCAGCAGCTTAACTGAGGTGATGCAGTTCTTC. This sequence encodes CASSLTEVMQFF.

This sequence joins TRBV7-3 and TRBJ2-1, with TRBD2 matching 9 bases. Germline lookup yields CDR1 SGHTA and CDR2 FQGTGA. The trim removed 8 bases at V and 6 bases at J, leaving 11 bases unmatched. CDR3 length: 15 residues. CDR3 coding DNA: TGTGCCAGCCGACCGGGTAGCGGGGGTGTCAATGAGCAGTTCTTC. It is translated as CASRPGSGGVNEQFF. The variable domain in full, with the rest retrieved from reference TRBV7-3 and TRBJ2-1, is GAGVSQTPSNKVTEKGKYVELRCDPISGHTALYWYRQSLGQGPEFLIYFQGTGAADDSGLPNDRFFAVRPEGSVSTLKIQRTERGDSAVYLCASRPGSGGVNEQFFGPGTRLTVL.

This clone was recorded once. The J gene is TRBJ1-5, the V gene TRBV7-2; tentative D call: TRBD1 (6 bases). This CDR3 region has 13 residues. The V end was cut by 3 bases, the J end by 4 bases, with 7 bases between. Per the germline V gene, CDR1 is SGHTA and CDR2 is FQGNSA. The CDR3 DNA is TGTGCCAGCAGCTTCGACAGGAATCAGCCCCAGCATTTT. Translated: CASSFDRNQPQHF. The full variable domain, rest sourced from reference TRBV7-2 and TRBJ1-5, is GAGVSQSPSNKVTEKGKDVELRCDPISGHTALYWYRQSLGQGLEFLIYFQGNSAPDKSGLPSDRFSAERTGGSVSTLTIQRTQQEDSAVYLCASSFDRNQPQHFGDGTRLSIL.

This rearrangement joins TRBV2 to TRBJ1-1; D may be TRBD1 (5 bases). V was pared by 3 bases and J by 8 bases, with 10 bases between. The CDR3 spans 12 residues. Germline loops: CDR1 SNHLY, CDR2 FYNNEI. CDR3 sequence reads: CASSDLNREAFF. CDR3 DNA sequence: TGTGCCAGCAGTGATCTAAACAGGGAAGCTTTCTTT.

This clone was detected a few times. V gene TRBV27 combines with J gene TRBJ1-5, with 7 bases aligning to TRBD1. Per germline, CDR1 MNHEY and CDR2 SMNVEV (reference sequence). The CDR3 is 14 amino acids. Trimming took 4 bases from V and 4 from J; bases not matched to a gene: 4. In DNA, the CDR3 is TGTGCCAGCAGTTCGGCAGGGGGAAATCAGCCCCAGCATTTT. Its protein product is CASSSAGGNQPQHF.

The chain uses TRBV19 and TRBJ1-1; 8 nucleotides align to TRBD1. The V segment lost 5 bases and the J segment 0 bases; nucleotides outside the gene matches: 14. The CDR3 is made up of 18 amino acids. CDR1 is LNHDA, CDR2 SQIVND, per germline (reference sequence). DNA for the CDR3: TGTGCCAGTAGTCGCCCGGACAGGGAGGTCTTCATGAACACTGAAGCTTTCTTT. Its translation is CASSRPDREVFMNTEAFF.